The entry that follows covers one T cell receptor beta chain sequence. The trim removed 3 bases at V and 8 bases at J, leaving 10 bases unmatched. Germline CDR1 SGHDT, CDR2 YYEEEE. CDR3 length equals 15 residues. This sample was taken from a study of control samples from healthy donors and cancer patients. Libraries were prepared by immunoSEQ multiplex PCR; TCRdb keeps only in-frame clonotypes and omits some of them. The sample lists around 31,000 clones, 94% seen once, with about 6.2% in the top ten. Source material: blood. This receptor was identified in a man aged 60-69 years in good health. V and J are TRBV5-6 and TRBJ1-2, with 10 positions matching TRBD1. CDR3 loop: CASSSPGQGIRGYTF. As DNA, the CDR3 is TGTGCCAGCAGCTCGCCGGGACAGGGGATTAGGGGCTACACCTTC.